This T cell receptor (beta chain) was sequenced during a study of T cells after yellow fever vaccination. At the level of the study: Preparation used SMART-Seq v4 Ultra Low Input for the low-cell-number fractions. Study-level points and caveats: Though weaker, the secondary response peaked faster, on day 5 versus 15. The booster response re-showed most primary clones: around 97% CD4, over 80% CD8.

Template-switching 5'RACE yielded the TCR cDNA; a universal primer site and UMIs were added in the process. TCRdb reanalysed the 5' RACE reads using MiXCR and keeps one entry per CDR3 protein. The sample lists hundreds of thousands of distinct CDR3 sequences; roughly a sixth were seen once. V lost 2 bases to trimming and J lost 0 bases, with 11 bases between them. The germline V gene encodes CDR1 SGHTA and CDR2 FQGNSA. This CDR3 has 17 residues. Only a few counts were recorded for this clonotype. Antigen unknown. The origin of this receptor is a man between 18 and 29 years old who received the YFV17D yellow fever vaccine. The rearrangement uses TRBV7-2 and TRBJ2-6; D assignment may be TRBD1 or TRBD2 (5 bases each). Here the sequenced sample was PBMCs, taken before the yellow fever booster vaccination. In nucleotides, the CDR3 is TGTGCCAGCAGCTTATCGGGGCTGAGCTCTGGGGCCAACGTCCTGACTTTC. Protein: CASSLSGLSSGANVLTF. The variable domain in full, with the rest retrieved from reference TRBV7-2 and TRBJ2-6, is GAGVSQSPSNKVTEKGKDVELRCDPISGHTALYWYRQSLGQGLEFLIYFQGNSAPDKSGLPSDRFSAERTGGSVSTLTIQRTQQEDSAVYLCASSLSGLSSGANVLTFGAGSRLTVL.